This T cell receptor (beta chain) was captured by sequencing in a study of identical twins. CDR1 and CDR2 from the germline V gene are MNHEY and SVGEGT. J was trimmed by 2 bases and V by 0 bases; bases with no gene match: 5. This CDR3 contains 16 residues. This clonotype was seen only a few times. MiXCR, run by TCRdb on the 5' RACE reads, gives a single entry per CDR3 protein. The data show a few hundred thousand distinct CDR3 sequences, around 18% seen once. The sequenced sample was naive T cells sorted from blood. This sequence originates from a man aged 50-60 years in good health. The V gene is TRBV6-2 or TRBV6-3, the J gene TRBJ2-7; 9 nucleotides match TRBD2. The CDR3 sequence: CASSYSSSGITYEQYF. The DNA of the CDR3 is TGTGCCAGCAGTTACTCGTCTAGCGGGATAACCTACGAGCAGTACTTC.